These 30 T cell receptor beta chains came from one sample sequenced in a study of cytomegalovirus exposure and HLA in healthy donors. Primers: 60 Vbeta forward and 13 Jbeta reverse. Repertoires were generated with immunoSEQ multiplex PCR, while TCRdb's copy carries only in-frame clones and drops some. The sample has 160,000 or so clones, 77% seen once. Source material: PBMCs. All receptors derive from a man aged 45-60 years in good health and CMV-seropositive.

This clone was counted a single time. The rearrangement joins TRBV9 to TRBJ2-3; TRBD2 matches 9 bases. Unmatched junction bases numbered 4, after V lost 5 bases and J lost 0 bases. CDR1 is SGDLS and CDR2 is YYNGEE in the germline V gene. The CDR3 loop spans 15 amino acids. This chain's CDR3 is CASSGGGASTDTQYF. CDR3 coding DNA: TGTGCCAGCAGTGGCGGGGGGGCTAGCACAGATACGCAGTATTTT.

The V and J genes are TRBV4-2 and TRBJ2-2, with 7 bases aligning to TRBD1. The V gene's germline CDR1 is LGHNA and CDR2 YNFKEQ. There are 13 residues in the CDR3. V shed 5 bases and J 6 bases; nucleotides not matched to a gene: 3. The CDR3: CASSGQGAGELFF. CDR3 nucleotide sequence: TGTGCCAGCAGCGGGCAGGGGGCCGGGGAGCTGTTTTTT.

The V and J genes are TRBV14 and TRBJ1-4; D is perhaps TRBD1 (5 bases). Germline CDR1 reads SGHDN; CDR2 reads FVKESK. The CDR3 is 13 residues long. The germline V and J ends were trimmed by 4 bases and 8 bases, with 11 bases remaining between them. The CDR3 DNA sequence: TGTGCCAGCAGCCGGGGCGTAAGGGAAAAACTGTTTTTT. Encoded protein: CASSRGVREKLFF.

This chain connects TRBV5-4 to TRBJ2-5; 9 nucleotides align to TRBD2. The CDR3 runs to 16 residues. In germline, CDR1 is SGHNT, CDR2 YYREEE (reference sequence). V lost 4 bases to trimming and J lost 0 bases; unmatched junction nucleotides: 7. The CDR3 bases are TGTGCCAGCAGCGGAAAAGCGGGGGGCTACCAAGAGACCCAGTACTTC. Protein product: CASSGKAGGYQETQYF.

The rearrangement uses TRBV21-1 and TRBJ2-2; the D segment call TRBD2 is taken from the table without a DNA check. TRBV21-1 is a pseudogene segment. The CDR3 is 17 amino acids. As DNA, the CDR3 is TGTGCCAGCAGCATTACCCTTGAGGCGGAGAACACCGGGGAGCTGTTTTTT. Encoded protein: CASSITLEAENTGELFF.

The chain employs TRBV7-9 and TRBJ2-2; weak D call: TRBD1 (5 bases). The CDR3 consists of 14 residues. CDR1 and CDR2 (germline): SEHNR, FQNEAQ (reference sequence). V dropped 2 bases and J dropped 5 bases, with 9 bases sitting between them. The CDR3 DNA follows: TGTGCCAGCAGCTTACAGGGTCCTACCGGGGAGCTGTTTTTT. Amino acids: CASSLQGPTGELFF.

A few counts support this clone. The J gene is TRBJ2-7, the V gene TRBV6-6, with 9 bases fitting TRBD1. The CDR3 is made up of 16 amino acids. With 2 bases clipped from V and 5 bases from J, the junction kept 10 bases outside the gene matches. Germline CDR1 MNHNY, CDR2 SVGAGI (reference sequence). In DNA, the CDR3 is TGTGCCAGCAGTTACCGGAAGCCGGGACAGGGTCACGAGCAGTACTTC. Encoded protein: CASSYRKPGQGHEQYF.

CDR3 sequence (DNA): TGTGCCAGCAGCTTTAGCGGAGTCCTAGCCAAAAACATTCAGTACTTC. Its translation: CASSFSGVLAKNIQYF. The V call is TRBV5-8, the J call TRBJ2-4, with D possibly matching TRBD2 (6 bases). Looked up from germline, CDR1 is SGHTS and CDR2 is YDEGEE. Trimming left V 2 bases short and J 0 bases short, with 12 bases between. The CDR3 covers 16 residues.

This chain links TRBV6-5 with TRBJ2-7, with D perhaps matching TRBD1 (6 bases). This CDR3 region has 14 residues. V shed 0 bases and J shed 5 bases, with 11 bases lying between them. Germline V lookup: CDR1 MNHEY, CDR2 SVGAGI. CDR3 loop: CASSYSRGLDEQYF. CDR3 DNA sequence: TGTGCCAGCAGTTACTCCAGGGGCCTAGACGAGCAGTACTTC.

The V and J genes are TRBV27 and TRBJ1-3; D not resolved. Per the germline V gene, CDR1 is MNHEY and CDR2 is SMNVEV (reference sequence). The V and J ends lost 0 bases and 1 base respectively, with 4 bases between them. CDR3 length: 14 amino acids. CDR3 region: CASSLSSSGNTIYF. CDR3 in DNA: TGTGCCAGCAGTTTATCTAGTTCTGGAAACACCATATATTTT.

The rearrangement joins TRBV6-5 to TRBJ2-3; D remains ambiguous. The germline CDR1 and CDR2 sequences are MNHEY and SVGAGI. V was pared by 7 bases and J by 0 bases, with 8 bases between. The CDR3 has 13 residues. The DNA for the CDR3 is TGTGCCAGCACCCCCGGTAGCACAGATACGCAGTATTTT. This codes for CASTPGSTDTQYF.

The chain employs TRBV9 and TRBJ2-7; 13 bases are shared with TRBD2. With V trimmed by 3 bases and J by 6 bases, 9 bases remained unmatched. Per the germline V gene, CDR1 is SGDLS and CDR2 is YYNGEE. This CDR3 comprises 16 residues. This CDR3 reads CASSAGPGLAGSEQYF. In DNA, the CDR3 is TGTGCCAGCAGCGCGGGGCCGGGACTAGCGGGGAGCGAGCAGTACTTC.

This chain uses TRBV5-1 with TRBJ2-7; 11 bases align to TRBD2. The CDR3 sequence is 16 residues long. The germline V gene encodes CDR1 SGHRS and CDR2 YFSETQ. The V gene end was trimmed by 0 bases and the J gene end by 7 bases; junction bases not matched to a gene: 9. The CDR3, as DNA: TGCGCCAGCAGCTTGGCCCGACTAGCGGGGTCTGGGGAGCAGTACTTC. It is translated as CASSLARLAGSGEQYF.

The gene calls are TRBV7-2 and TRBJ1-1; D might be TRBD1 (5 bases). The CDR3 has 16 amino acids. The V end lost 1 base, the J end lost 1 base, and 13 bases lay between the germline ends. The germline V gene has CDR1 SGHTA and CDR2 FQGNSA. DNA for the CDR3: TGTGCCAGCAGCTTAGTGGGAGGGGTAAGGAACACTGAAGCTTTCTTT. It specifies CASSLVGGVRNTEAFF.

This chain links TRBV6-6 with TRBJ1-1, with D unclear. There are 13 residues in the CDR3. Trimming cost V 5 bases and J 4 bases, with 11 bases left between them. The germline CDR1 and CDR2 sequences are MNHNY and SVGAGI (reference sequence). The CDR3 DNA follows: TGTGCCAGCAGTACGCAGGAGGGCACTGAAGCTTTCTTT. Encoded protein: CASSTQEGTEAFF.

This clone has just one count. V is TRBV6-6 and J is TRBJ1-2, with 7 bases matching TRBD1. Germline values: CDR1 MNHNY, CDR2 SVGAGI (reference sequence). V lost 6 bases to trimming and J lost 8 bases; unmatched junction nucleotides: 6. The CDR3 length is 12 residues. As DNA, the CDR3 is TGTGCCAGCAGCCTCGACAGGGCCGGCTACACCTTC. Its translation is CASSLDRAGYTF.

This clone was seen just once. The V and J genes are TRBV7-9 and TRBJ2-7, with TRBD1 identical over 8 bases. The CDR3 is 14 residues long. V lost 5 bases to trimming and J lost 0 bases; unmatched junction nucleotides: 3. The germline V gene encodes CDR1 SEHNR and CDR2 FQNEAQ (reference sequence). CDR3 sequence reads: CASSTTGGSYEQYF. In DNA form, the CDR3 reads TGTGCCAGCAGCACTACAGGGGGCTCCTACGAGCAGTACTTC.

A single count supports this clone. A junction end diverges from the germline sequence, so it may reflect a read error. The V call is TRBV2, the J call TRBJ2-7; 7 nucleotides align to TRBD1. Per the germline V gene, CDR1 is SNHLY and CDR2 is FYNNEI. CDR3 length: 13 amino acids. CDR3 sequence (DNA): TGTGTCAGCAGACCGGGACAGTACTACGAGCAGTACTTC. Its protein is CVSRPGQYYEQYF.

The chain uses TRBV27 and TRBJ1-4; 10 bases map to TRBD1. CDR3 length: 14 amino acids. With 4 bases clipped from V and 12 bases from J, the junction kept 8 bases outside the gene matches. Germline values: CDR1 MNHEY, CDR2 SMNVEV (reference sequence). CDR3 in amino acids: CASSYRDRGRELFF. As DNA, the CDR3 is TGTGCCAGCAGTTACCGGGACAGGGGTCGGGAACTGTTTTTT. Full variable domain (missing parts from reference TRBV27 and TRBJ1-4): EAQVTQNPRYLITVTGKKLTVTCSQNMNHEYMSWYRQDPGLGLRQIYYSMNVEVTDKGDVPEGYKVSRKEKRNFPLILESPSPNQTSLYFCASSYRDRGRELFFGSGTQLSVL.

The J gene is TRBJ2-1, the V gene TRBV6-7, with 8 bases fitting TRBD1. TRBV6-7 is annotated as an ORF whose role is uncertain. The V gene end was trimmed by 0 bases and the J gene end by 5 bases; junction bases not matched to a gene: 0. CDR3 length: 14 amino acids. The CDR3 DNA is TGTGCCAGCAGTTACTCGACAGGGGACAATGAGCAGTTCTTC. Translation: CASSYSTGDNEQFF.

The chain has TRBV7-2 and TRBJ1-5, with TRBD1 identical over 10 bases. Germline V gives CDR1 SGHTA, CDR2 FQGNSA. This CDR3 is built from 15 residues. The V and J ends lost 1 base and 7 bases, in that order; junction bases with no gene match: 4. The CDR3 DNA is TGTGCCAGCAGCTTAGAGACAGGGGGCAGGCAGCCCCAGCATTTT. It yields the protein CASSLETGGRQPQHF.

V gene TRBV7-2 combines with J gene TRBJ2-5; 9 bases agree with TRBD2. J gave up 4 bases and V 1 base, and 10 bases lay outside the gene matches. The CDR3 is 17 residues long. Per germline, CDR1 SGHTA and CDR2 FQGNSA. The CDR3 region is CASSLGLGLASAETQYF. DNA for the CDR3: TGTGCCAGCAGCTTAGGTCTGGGACTAGCCTCGGCAGAGACCCAGTACTTC. Full variable domain (outside the CDR3, taken from reference TRBV7-2 and TRBJ2-5): GAGVSQSPSNKVTEKGKDVELRCDPISGHTALYWYRQSLGQGLEFLIYFQGNSAPDKSGLPSDRFSAERTGGSVSTLTIQRTQQEDSAVYLCASSLGLGLASAETQYFGPGTRLLVL.

This clone has more than one count but fewer than ten. The rearrangement links TRBV5-1 to TRBJ2-3; D perhaps matches TRBD2 (6 bases). The CDR3 totals 14 residues. CDR1 and CDR2 (germline): SGHRS, YFSETQ. V shed 1 base and J shed 6 bases, with 12 bases lying between them. Here the CDR3 reads CASSLWGLTDTQYF. CDR3 nucleotide sequence: TGCGCCAGCAGCTTGTGGGGACTCACGGATACGCAGTATTTT.

The J gene is TRBJ1-4, the V gene TRBV7-9, with 11 bases identical to TRBD1. CDR1 is SEHNR, CDR2 FQNEAQ, per germline (reference sequence). J lost 8 bases, V lost 5 bases, and 13 bases had no gene match. The CDR3 spans 17 residues. Here the CDR3 reads CASSPGQGAVVNEKLFF. CDR3 nucleotide sequence: TGTGCCAGCAGCCCCGGACAGGGGGCGGTTGTAAACGAAAAACTGTTTTTT.

Only one count was recorded for this clone. V is TRBV5-1 and J is TRBJ1-6; unclear D gene. V dropped 1 base and J dropped 0 bases, with 5 bases sitting between them. This CDR3 region has 15 residues. CDR1 is SGHRS, CDR2 YFSETQ, per germline. CDR3 bases: TGCGCCAGCAGCTTGCGGGGCTCCTATAATTCACCCCTCCACTTT. It encodes CASSLRGSYNSPLHF.

A note on this clone: Relative to the germline gene, one junction end is altered; a read error may explain this. The gene calls are TRBV5-1 and TRBJ2-5, with D perhaps matching TRBD2 (5 bases). The germline CDR1 and CDR2 sequences are SGHRS and YFSETQ. CDR3 length: 14 amino acids. CDR3 in amino acids: CASNLGVQQETQYF. The CDR3 region has the DNA TGCGCCAGCAACTTGGGAGTACAGCAAGAGACCCAGTACTTC.

This clone appeared a single time. The junction differs from germline at one of its ends, possibly a read error. The chain links TRBV5-1 to TRBJ2-3, with TRBD2 matching 10 bases. The CDR3 is 18 amino acids. In germline, CDR1 is SGHRS, CDR2 YFSETQ. The CDR3 DNA reads as TGCGCCAGCGGCTTGAGTGGACCCGGGACTAGCGGCACAGATACGCAGTATTTT. This gives the protein CASGLSGPGTSGTDTQYF.

The DNA for the CDR3 is TGCGCCAGCAGCCAGGGATTCCGGGACAGGGGGTTTGCAACTAATGAAAAACTGTTTTTT. Amino acid sequence: CASSQGFRDRGFATNEKLFF. The chain has TRBV4-3 and TRBJ1-4; 11 bases line up with TRBD1. Germline loops: CDR1 LGHNA, CDR2 YSLEER. The CDR3 runs 20 residues. J gave up 0 bases and V 3 bases, and 12 bases lay outside the gene matches.

There are a few counts of this clone. This chain joins TRBV5-1 and TRBJ2-3; TRBD1 is a possible D gene (5 bases). Trimming cost V 4 bases and J 6 bases, with 15 bases left between them. There are 14 residues in the CDR3. CDR1 and CDR2 from the germline V gene are SGHRS and YFSETQ. The CDR3 DNA sequence: TGCGCCAGCAGCGCAGGACACCCCGTGGATACGCAGTATTTT. Its translation: CASSAGHPVDTQYF.

The chain joins TRBV9 to TRBJ1-2; D gene uncertain. Trimming removed 0 bases at V and 8 bases at J, with 11 bases between. CDR1 and CDR2 from the germline V gene are SGDLS and YYNGEE. The CDR3 has 13 amino acids. CDR3 nucleotide sequence: TGTGCCAGCAGCGTAGCCGGGTATCCAGGCTACACCTTC. Its translation: CASSVAGYPGYTF.